This T cell receptor (beta chain) was retrieved from a study of blood T cell repertoires in COVID-19. As for the study in general: In each case, the material was cDNA or gDNA derived from T cells, B-cell-depleted T cells, or PBMCs.

This CDR3 comprises 14 residues. The germline CDR1 and CDR2 sequences are LGHDT and YNNKEL (reference sequence). Trimming removed 4 bases from V and 5 bases from J; junction bases left unmatched: 4. This clone showed up many times. Authors' analysis steps: Amplification of reference gene primers provided the estimated nucleated cell counts. Profiling relied on immunoSEQ multiplex PCR, and the TCRdb table lists in-frame clones only, not all of them. The DNA gave D and trimming, while V, J and clone size come from that table. The sample consists of 58,000 or so clones, under 85% of them appearing once. The sequencing sample was made of peripheral blood. The source of this sequence is an elderly woman with acute or convalescent COVID-19. The chain has TRBV3-1 (or the pseudogene TRBV3-2) and TRBJ1-1; 10 bases fit TRBD1. The CDR3 DNA reads TGTGCCAGCAGCCTAGGGACAGGGGTAACTGAAGCTTTCTTT. This sequence encodes CASSLGTGVTEAFF.